These T cell receptor beta chains were read from a single sample in a study of CD8 T cells in ankylosing spondylitis. TCRdb recomputed calls from the 5' RACE reads with MiXCR, one row per CDR3 protein. This table has some 140,000 distinct CDR3 sequences, approximately 9.2% appearing once. The sample comprised synovial fluid, either unsorted or a sorted T cell fraction (not recorded which). The receptors derive from a male donor with ankylosing spondylitis. Each CDR3 is given with its conserved first and last residue. Each record gives: clone size, V gene, J gene, D gene, CDR3 protein, CDR3 DNA. D genes are given only for firm matches. Clone size is stated in some rows and not others, as once, few, many or a class when expanded.

size: many
V: TRBV12-3/TRBV12-4
J: TRBJ1-3
D: NA
CDR3: CASSLSPGLSGNTIYF
DNA: TGTGCCAGCAGTTTAAGTCCGGGCCTCTCTGGAAACACCATATATTTT

size: many
V: TRBV20-1
J: TRBJ2-5
D: TRBD1
CDR3: CSPLRRGPETQYF
DNA: TGCAGTCCCCTTCGAAGGGGGCCGGAGACCCAGTACTTC

size: many
V: TRBV6-1
J: TRBJ1-6
D: NA
CDR3: CASSERFDSPLHF
DNA: TGTGCCAGCAGTGAAAGGTTTGATTCACCCCTCCACTTT

size: few
V: TRBV9
J: TRBJ1-2
D: TRBD1
CDR3: CASSAAGTDYGYTF
DNA: TGTGCCAGCAGCGCAGCCGGGACAGACTATGGCTACACCTTC

size: many
V: TRBV20-1
J: TRBJ2-1
D: NA
CDR3: CSASSLQGIGGEQFF
DNA: TGCAGTGCAAGTTCCCTACAGGGTATAGGAGGTGAGCAGTTCTTC

size: few
V: TRBV27
J: TRBJ2-3
D: NA
CDR3: CASRKVDRTLGDTQYF
DNA: TGTGCCAGCCGTAAAGTAGACAGGACCCTTGGGGATACGCAGTATTTT

size: many
V: TRBV18
J: TRBJ2-7
D: NA
CDR3: CASSPSLTYEQYF
DNA: TGTGCCAGCTCACCCAGCCTCACCTACGAGCAGTACTTC

size: many
V: TRBV9
J: TRBJ1-2
D: NA
CDR3: CASSVSTRNYGYTF
DNA: TGTGCCAGCAGCGTCAGCACTCGGAACTATGGCTACACCTTC

size: many
V: TRBV6-6
J: TRBJ1-6
D: TRBD1
CDR3: CASNEAGGSPLHF
DNA: TGTGCCAGCAATGAGGCAGGGGGTTCACCCCTCCACTTT

size: few
V: TRBV4-2
J: TRBJ2-1
D: TRBD2
CDR3: CASSQGGGTSYNEQFF
DNA: TGTGCCAGCAGCCAAGGGGGGGGGACTTCTTACAATGAGCAGTTCTTC

size: many
V: TRBV7-2
J: TRBJ1-1
D: TRBD1
CDR3: CASRRDRNMNTEAFF
DNA: TGTGCCAGCAGGCGGGACAGAAACATGAACACTGAAGCTTTCTTT

size: few
V: TRBV20-1
J: TRBJ1-4
D: NA
CDR3: CSARTGVSEKLFF
DNA: TGCAGTGCTAGAACGGGGGTCAGTGAAAAACTGTTTTTT

size: NA
V: TRBV11-2
J: TRBJ2-1
D: NA
CDR3: CASSLGPKGAYNEQFF
DNA: TGTGCCAGCAGCTTAGGACCAAAGGGGGCCTACAATGAGCAGTTCTTC

size: NA
V: TRBV20-1
J: TRBJ1-1
D: TRBD1
CDR3: CSASTGVNTEAFF
DNA: TGCAGTGCCTCGACAGGGGTGAACACTGAAGCTTTCTTT

size: many
V: TRBV4-1
J: TRBJ1-2
D: TRBD1
CDR3: CASSRTGGDYGYTF
DNA: TGCGCCAGCAGCCGGACAGGTGGGGACTATGGCTACACCTTC

size: few
V: TRBV20-1
J: TRBJ2-7
D: NA
CDR3: CSARSLLGTYEQYF
DNA: TGCAGTGCTAGGAGTTTGTTAGGGACCTACGAGCAGTACTTC

size: many
V: TRBV7-9
J: TRBJ2-3
D: NA
CDR3: CASSRGAGARSDTQYF
DNA: TGTGCCAGCAGCCGGGGGGCAGGGGCACGATCAGATACGCAGTATTTT

size: NA
V: TRBV5-4
J: TRBJ2-3
D: TRBD2
CDR3: CASSSTSGGFTDTQYF
DNA: TGTGCCAGCAGCTCTACTAGCGGGGGGTTCACAGATACGCAGTATTTT

size: many
V: TRBV5-6
J: TRBJ2-4
D: NA
CDR3: CASSYLLGPGLAKNIQYF
DNA: TGTGCCAGCAGCTACCTACTAGGCCCGGGGCTAGCCAAAAACATTCAGTACTTC

size: NA
V: TRBV4-2
J: TRBJ2-7
D: NA
CDR3: CASSHAGSEQYF
DNA: TGTGCCAGCAGCCATGCGGGAAGCGAGCAGTACTTC

size: NA
V: TRBV3-1
J: TRBJ2-3
D: NA
CDR3: CASRHKADRTDTQYF
DNA: TGTGCCAGCAGACATAAGGCGGATAGGACAGATACGCAGTATTTT

size: many
V: TRBV24-1
J: TRBJ2-2
D: NA
CDR3: CATSGGRGVRDGELFF
DNA: TGTGCCACCAGTGGTGGGAGAGGAGTAAGGGACGGGGAGCTGTTTTTT

size: many
V: TRBV6-5
J: TRBJ2-7
D: TRBD1
CDR3: CATTDRGYEQYF
DNA: TGTGCCACCACGGACAGGGGCTACGAGCAGTACTTC

size: few
V: TRBV20-1
J: TRBJ2-1
D: TRBD2
CDR3: CSAREDSGSSYNEQFF
DNA: TGCAGTGCTAGAGAAGATAGCGGGAGCTCCTACAATGAGCAGTTCTTC

size: few
V: TRBV11-2
J: TRBJ2-3
D: NA
CDR3: CASSLVRWNTQYF
DNA: TGTGCCAGCAGCTTAGTTAGATGGAATACGCAGTATTTT

size: NA
V: TRBV2
J: TRBJ2-3
D: NA
CDR3: CASSERSADTQYF
DNA: TGTGCCAGCAGTGAACGAAGCGCAGATACGCAGTATTTT

size: NA
V: TRBV5-1
J: TRBJ2-2
D: NA
CDR3: CASSRDSAGELFF
DNA: TGCGCCAGCAGCCGCGATAGTGCCGGGGAGCTGTTTTTT

size: many
V: TRBV7-8
J: TRBJ2-7
D: NA
CDR3: CASSLFGRSHEQYF
DNA: TGTGCCAGCAGCTTGTTTGGACGGTCCCACGAGCAGTACTTC

size: many
V: TRBV7-3
J: TRBJ2-2
D: TRBD2
CDR3: CASSLGRDGTGELFF
DNA: TGTGCCAGCAGCTTAGGGAGGGACGGAACCGGGGAGCTGTTTTTT

size: NA
V: TRBV4-3
J: TRBJ2-3
D: TRBD2
CDR3: CASSQGAYGTTNTDTQYF
DNA: TGCGCCAGCAGCCAAGGAGCCTACGGGACTACCAACACAGATACGCAGTATTTT

size: few
V: TRBV21-1
J: TRBJ2-3
D: NA
CDR3: CASSKDGETDTQYF
DNA: TGTGCCAGCAGCAAAGATGGGGAGACAGATACGCAGTATTTT

size: many
V: TRBV28
J: TRBJ1-6
D: NA
CDR3: CASTLQSSYNSPLHF
DNA: TGTGCCAGCACCTTACAGAGCTCCTATAATTCACCCCTCCACTTT

size: many
V: TRBV5-1
J: TRBJ1-6
D: TRBD1
CDR3: CASSPAGTGNSPLHF
DNA: TGCGCCAGCAGCCCGGCCGGGACAGGGAATTCACCCCTCCACTTT

size: few
V: TRBV6-1
J: TRBJ2-3
D: NA
CDR3: CASSEPGKGDTQYF
DNA: TGTGCCAGCAGTGAGCCAGGGAAAGGGGATACGCAGTATTTT

size: many
V: TRBV13
J: TRBJ1-1
D: NA
CDR3: CASSTDSTTEAFF
DNA: TGTGCCAGCAGCACGGACAGTACGACTGAAGCTTTCTTT

size: many
V: TRBV7-2
J: TRBJ2-1
D: NA
CDR3: CASSLVGMVGNEQFF
DNA: TGTGCCAGCAGCTTAGTAGGGATGGTTGGCAATGAGCAGTTCTTC

size: few
V: TRBV4-3
J: TRBJ2-1
D: NA
CDR3: CASSPDPDYGEQFF
DNA: TGCGCCAGCAGCCCAGATCCGGACTACGGTGAGCAGTTCTTC

size: NA
V: TRBV5-4
J: TRBJ2-3
D: NA
CDR3: CASSLTTGPTTDTQYF
DNA: TGTGCCAGCAGCTTGACGACAGGACCCACCACAGATACGCAGTATTTT

size: NA
V: TRBV5-4
J: TRBJ2-2
D: TRBD1
CDR3: CASSSSATGKVGELFF
DNA: TGTGCCAGCAGTAGTTCTGCGACAGGGAAAGTCGGGGAGCTGTTTTTT

size: NA
V: TRBV9
J: TRBJ2-2
D: TRBD2
CDR3: CASSVASGNTGELFF
DNA: TGTGCCAGCAGCGTAGCTAGCGGGAACACCGGGGAGCTGTTTTTT

size: many
V: TRBV10-1
J: TRBJ1-5
D: NA
CDR3: CASSESDQPQHF
DNA: TGCGCCAGCAGTGAATCTGATCAGCCCCAGCATTTT

size: many
V: TRBV10-3
J: TRBJ1-5
D: NA
CDR3: CAISLGQNNQPQHF
DNA: TGTGCCATCAGTCTTGGACAGAACAATCAGCCCCAGCATTTT

size: NA
V: TRBV20-1
J: TRBJ2-2
D: NA
CDR3: CSAKSSRGMGHGELFF
DNA: TGCAGTGCTAAATCATCCCGGGGTATGGGGCACGGGGAGCTGTTTTTT

size: many
V: TRBV5-1
J: TRBJ1-3
D: NA
CDR3: CASAPSWASSGNTIYF
DNA: TGCGCCAGCGCTCCCTCCTGGGCCTCCTCTGGAAACACCATATATTTT

size: NA
V: TRBV2
J: TRBJ2-6
D: TRBD1
CDR3: CASVRDRVGANVLTF
DNA: TGTGCCAGCGTCCGGGACAGGGTTGGGGCCAACGTCCTGACTTTC

size: many
V: TRBV11-1
J: TRBJ2-5
D: TRBD2
CDR3: CASSLGWGLAYSAQETQYF
DNA: TGTGCCAGCAGCTTAGGTTGGGGACTAGCGTATTCCGCCCAAGAGACCCAGTACTTC

size: NA
V: TRBV6-1
J: TRBJ2-5
D: NA
CDR3: CASSPQGGPGTQYF
DNA: TGTGCCAGCAGTCCCCAGGGGGGGCCGGGGACCCAGTACTTC

size: many
V: TRBV6-2/TRBV6-3
J: TRBJ1-1
D: NA
CDR3: CATTGAYTEAFF
DNA: TGTGCCACGACGGGGGCGTACACTGAAGCTTTCTTT

size: many
V: TRBV7-2
J: TRBJ1-2
D: TRBD1
CDR3: CASSFGTGGSSVYGYTF
DNA: TGTGCCAGCAGCTTCGGGACAGGGGGGTCTAGCGTCTATGGCTACACCTTC

size: many
V: TRBV27
J: TRBJ1-1
D: NA
CDR3: CASSILWDRSNTEAFF
DNA: TGTGCCAGCAGTATACTCTGGGACCGCTCGAACACTGAAGCTTTCTTT

size: many
V: TRBV20-1
J: TRBJ1-5
D: NA
CDR3: CSAGRPFGGNQPQHF
DNA: TGCAGTGCTGGAAGACCCTTTGGAGGCAATCAGCCCCAGCATTTT

size: few
V: TRBV16
J: TRBJ1-2
D: NA
CDR3: CASSQGLERGYTF
DNA: TGTGCCAGCAGCCAAGGGTTGGAAAGGGGCTACACCTTC

size: many
V: TRBV20-1
J: TRBJ2-2
D: NA
CDR3: CSARVGNTGELFF
DNA: TGCAGTGCTAGAGTGGGGAACACCGGGGAGCTGTTTTTT

size: NA
V: TRBV2
J: TRBJ1-1
D: NA
CDR3: CASSDGVSEAFF
DNA: TGTGCCAGCAGTGATGGGGTATCTGAAGCTTTCTTT

size: medium-sized
V: TRBV3-2
J: TRBJ2-7
D: NA
CDR3: CASSQGGHASYEQYF
DNA: TGTGCCAGCAGCCAAGGGGGACATGCCTCCTACGAGCAGTACTTC

size: large
V: TRBV6-5
J: TRBJ2-2
D: NA
CDR3: CASSRTAYTGELFF
DNA: TGTGCCAGCAGCCGGACAGCCTACACCGGGGAGCTGTTTTTT

size: many
V: TRBV4-3
J: TRBJ2-3
D: NA
CDR3: CASSQAAGSNADTQYF
DNA: TGCGCCAGCAGCCAAGCGGCGGGGAGCAACGCAGATACGCAGTATTTT